Shown below are 9 T cell receptor beta chains from a single sample sequenced in a study of beta chain features in type 1 diabetes. Antigen specificity for these receptors is unknown. Study conclusions and caveats: Type 1 diabetes patients had moderately but significantly shorter TCRB CDR3s in all four CD4+ subsets.

Expressed TCRB transcripts were sequenced because the entire RNA isolate underwent reverse transcription. The table came from immunoSEQ multiplex PCR; TCRdb's copy has only in-frame clones and leaves some out. The data show 500,000 to 850,000 clones, with roughly 13% seen just once and roughly 0.04% held by the top ten. Sequenced input: naive CD4+ T cells from blood. These receptors came from a man aged 18 to 30 with type 1 diabetes.

The gene calls are TRBV7-9 and TRBJ2-1; TRBD2 matches at 10 bases. Germline V gene lookup returns CDR1 SEHNR and CDR2 FQNEAQ (reference sequence). The V segment lost 4 bases and the J segment 6 bases; nucleotides outside the gene matches: 12. The length of the CDR3 is 17 residues. DNA of the CDR3: TGTGCCAGCAGCTCAGACCCGGGACTAGCGACACTCAATGAGCAGTTCTTC. Encoded protein: CASSSDPGLATLNEQFF. The full variable domain, in which reference TRBV7-9 and TRBJ2-1 provide the parts outside the CDR3, is DTGVSQNPRHKITKRGQNVTFRCDPISEHNRLYWYRQTLGQGPEFLTYFQNEAQLEKSRLLSDRFSAERPKGSFSTLEIQRTEQGDSAMYLCASSSDPGLATLNEQFFGPGTRLTVL.

The rearrangement links TRBV7-9 to TRBJ2-1; D is unresolved. Germline CDR1 SEHNR, CDR2 FQNEAQ (reference sequence). The CDR3 length is 13 residues. V shed 7 bases and J shed 5 bases, with 12 bases lying between them. The CDR3 DNA is TGTGCCAGCACCTCTGAGCTCCACAATGAGCAGTTCTTC. As protein: CASTSELHNEQFF.

This clone has only a few counts. V gene TRBV19 combines with J gene TRBJ2-7; 8 bases are shared with TRBD1. Trimming at V came to 7 bases and at J to 7 bases, leaving 15 bases not matched to a gene. Germline-derived CDR1 and CDR2 are LNHDA and SQIVND (reference sequence). This CDR3 has 15 residues. DNA for the CDR3: TGTGCCAGTACCCTGGACAGGGAACATTCGAGGGAGCAGTACTTC. It specifies CASTLDREHSREQYF.

A few counts support this clone. DNA for the CDR3: TGTGCCAGCAGCTTAGATTTCTCGAACGATGAGCAGTTCTTC. It encodes CASSLDFSNDEQFF. J is TRBJ2-1 and V is TRBV7-2, with D uncertain. CDR1 and CDR2 (germline): SGHTA, FQGNSA. V was pared by 1 base and J by 8 bases, with 12 bases between. The CDR3 is 14 residues long. The full variable domain, with the rest looked up from reference TRBV7-2 and TRBJ2-1, is GAGVSQSPSNKVTEKGKDVELRCDPISGHTALYWYRQSLGQGLEFLIYFQGNSAPDKSGLPSDRFSAERTGGSVSTLTIQRTQQEDSAVYLCASSLDFSNDEQFFGPGTRLTVL.

This clone was counted only a few times. V usage is TRBV5-4 and J usage is TRBJ2-7, with 9 bases lining up with TRBD1. The junction had 6 bases not matched to a gene; V was cut back by 4 bases and J by 4 bases. The CDR3 is 14 amino acids. Germline V gene lookup returns CDR1 SGHNT and CDR2 YYREEE (reference sequence). The CDR3 bases are TGTGCCAGCAGCCCGCCGGGACAGGGATACGAGCAGTACTTC. This sequence encodes CASSPPGQGYEQYF.

This clone has more than one count but fewer than ten. In nucleotides, the CDR3 is TGTGCCAGCTCACCAGGATTCGACTCTGGAAACACCATATATTTT. It encodes CASSPGFDSGNTIYF. This chain uses TRBV18 with TRBJ1-3, with no clear D. V lost 2 bases to trimming and J lost 0 bases, with 8 bases between them. The germline CDR1 and CDR2 sequences are KGHSH and LQKENI. The CDR3 extends over 15 amino acids.

The chain has TRBV7-2 and TRBJ2-5; D is ambiguous. The germline CDR1 and CDR2 sequences are SGHTA and FQGNSA. The CDR3 sequence is 16 residues long. The V end lost 1 base, the J end lost 2 bases, and 14 bases lay between the germline ends. CDR3 coding DNA: TGTGCCAGCAGCTTAGTAGGCAGCCGAGTACAAGAGACCCAGTACTTC. This sequence encodes CASSLVGSRVQETQYF.

The V call is TRBV10-3, the J call TRBJ1-5; D is perhaps TRBD1 (5 bases). CDR3 length equals 15 residues. Germline CDR1 is ENHRY and CDR2 is SYGVKD. Trimming pared 4 bases from V and 1 base from J, leaving 11 bases between. In DNA form, the CDR3 reads TGTGCCATCAGTGGGGCAGGGAGAAGCAATCAGCCCCAGCATTTT. It specifies CAISGAGRSNQPQHF.

This clone has more than one count but fewer than ten. The chain uses TRBV6-5 and TRBJ2-4; 8 bases agree with TRBD1. The CDR3 is 14 residues long. With 4 bases clipped from V and 6 bases from J, the junction kept 5 bases outside the gene matches. CDR1 and CDR2 from the germline V gene are MNHEY and SVGAGI. The CDR3 loop reads CASSFGQGRNIQYF. The CDR3 region has the DNA TGTGCCAGCAGTTTCGGACAGGGACGAAACATTCAGTACTTC.